Listed below are T cell receptor beta chains from one sample, sequenced in a study of graft-versus-host responses after intestinal transplantation. Profiling relied on immunoSEQ multiplex PCR, and the TCRdb table lists in-frame clones only, not all of them. Of roughly 43,000 clones listed, about 95% are singletons. The specimen was PBMCs, collected around 330 days after intestinal transplant. The receptors originated from a human patient who received an intestinal transplant, so some T cells may come from the graft donor. The CDR3 runs from the conserved cysteine through the conserved F or W. D genes are given only for firm matches. Some rows mark clone size as missing; the rest say once, few, many or name a class of expanded clone.

size: -
V: TRBV7-9
D: -
J: TRBJ2-5
length: 15
DNA: TGTGCCAGCAGCTTACAGACTCCGGGACAAGAGACCCAGTACTTC
CDR3: CASSLQTPGQETQYF

size: -
V: TRBV18
D: -
J: TRBJ1-5
length: 16
DNA: TGTGCCAGCTCACTCGACGAGGCCGCCGGTGGTCAGCCCCAGCATTTT
CDR3: CASSLDEAAGGQPQHF

size: -
V: TRBV6-5
D: TRBD1
J: TRBJ1-6
length: 14
DNA: TGTGCCAGCAGTTTGGACAGGAATAATTCACCCCTCCACTTT
CDR3: CASSLDRNNSPLHF

size: -
V: TRBV6-1
D: -
J: TRBJ2-7
length: 12
DNA: TGTGCCAGCAGTGACCAGGGCTACGAGCAGTACTTC
CDR3: CASSDQGYEQYF

size: -
V: TRBV5-1
D: -
J: TRBJ1-4
length: 14
DNA: TGCGCCAGCAGTAGACAGACAACTAATGAAAAACTGTTTTTT
CDR3: CASSRQTTNEKLFF

size: -
V: TRBV19
D: -
J: TRBJ2-1
length: 10
DNA: TGTGCCAGTACTGTTCATGAGCAGTTCTTC
CDR3: CASTVHEQFF

size: -
V: TRBV7-3
D: TRBD2
J: TRBJ2-1
length: 14
DNA: TGTGCCAGCAGCCCGGGACTATCCTACAATGAGCAGTTCTTC
CDR3: CASSPGLSYNEQFF

size: -
V: TRBV7-3
D: -
J: TRBJ2-7
length: 12
DNA: TGTGCCAGCGGTCATCCGGGCTACGAGCAGTACTTC
CDR3: CASGHPGYEQYF

size: once
V: TRBV28
D: TRBD2
J: TRBJ2-7
length: 15
DNA: TGTGCCAGCAGTTCTTACGGGACTAGCGGGGACGAGCAGTACTTC
CDR3: CASSSYGTSGDEQYF

size: -
V: TRBV28
D: -
J: TRBJ2-7
length: 16
DNA: TGTGCCAGCAGTTTGGGACCCCTATTTTCGCCATACGAGCAGTACTTC
CDR3: CASSLGPLFSPYEQYF

size: -
V: TRBV30
D: TRBD1
J: TRBJ2-7
length: 13
DNA: TGTGCCAGCCGGGACAGGGGGTTTAACGAGCAGTACTTC
CDR3: CASRDRGFNEQYF

size: -
V: TRBV7-7
D: -
J: TRBJ2-5
length: 17
DNA: TGTGCCAGCAGCCCGGATGGAAACACGCGCGGGGAAGAGACCCAGTACTTC
CDR3: CASSPDGNTRGEETQYF

size: -
V: TRBV29-1
D: -
J: TRBJ1-2
length: 14
DNA: TGCAGCGTTGGACAGAGGCTAACTAACTATGGCTACACCTTC
CDR3: CSVGQRLTNYGYTF

size: -
V: TRBV11-2
D: -
J: TRBJ1-6
length: 17
DNA: TGTGCCAGCAGCATCAGTGGGGGGGCAGGCCTGGGTTCACCCCTCCACTTT
CDR3: CASSISGGAGLGSPLHF

size: -
V: TRBV13
D: TRBD2
J: TRBJ2-1
length: 14
DNA: TGTGCCAGCAGGAGGGTGACTAGCGGCAATGAGCAGTTCTTC
CDR3: CASRRVTSGNEQFF

size: -
V: TRBV19
D: -
J: TRBJ1-3
length: 13
DNA: TGTGCCAGTAGTGGGAACAGAGGAAACACCATATATTTT
CDR3: CASSGNRGNTIYF

size: -
V: TRBV20-1
D: -
J: TRBJ1-2
length: 11
DNA: TGCAGTGCGGAACAGGGTTCGGGCTACACCTTC
CDR3: CSAEQGSGYTF

size: few
V: TRBV6-5
D: -
J: TRBJ1-6
length: 14
DNA: TGTGCCAGCAGTTACAGGGCCTATAATTCACCCCTCCACTTT
CDR3: CASSYRAYNSPLHF

size: -
V: TRBV12-5
D: -
J: TRBJ1-1
length: 14
DNA: TGTGCTAGTGGTTTAGAGGGTATGAACACTGAAGCTTTCTTT
CDR3: CASGLEGMNTEAFF

size: -
V: TRBV19
D: TRBD1
J: TRBJ2-7
length: 16
DNA: TGTGCCAGTAGTATTTTTCAGGGGACAGGGGTCCACGAGCAGTACTTC
CDR3: CASSIFQGTGVHEQYF

size: -
V: TRBV5-6
D: -
J: TRBJ2-1
length: 11
DNA: TGTGCCAGCAGTTCGGTGGGCGAGCAGTTCTTC
CDR3: CASSSVGEQFF

size: -
V: TRBV19
D: -
J: TRBJ2-1
length: 18
DNA: TGTGCCAGTAGTATAGCCCTAAGGGTAGCGGCGCGGAAGAATGAGCAGTTCTTC
CDR3: CASSIALRVAARKNEQFF

size: -
V: TRBV9
D: -
J: TRBJ2-1
length: 15
DNA: TGTGCCAGCAGCGGCCTGGGGGAATCCTACAATGAGCAGTTCTTC
CDR3: CASSGLGESYNEQFF

size: -
V: TRBV5-6
D: -
J: TRBJ2-2
length: 15
DNA: TGTGCCAGCAGCTTGCCGGGGTCCCGCACCGGGGAGCTGTTTTTT
CDR3: CASSLPGSRTGELFF

size: -
V: TRBV5-4
D: -
J: TRBJ2-7
length: 13
DNA: TGTGCCAGCAGCTTAGGACCTCGGGACGAGCAGTACTTC
CDR3: CASSLGPRDEQYF

size: -
V: TRBV15
D: TRBD1
J: TRBJ2-2
length: 17
DNA: TGTGCCACCAGCAGCCCCCGGGGGACAGGGAACACCGGGGAGCTGTTTTTT
CDR3: CATSSPRGTGNTGELFF

size: -
V: TRBV2
D: -
J: TRBJ2-3
length: 15
DNA: TGTGCCAGCAGTGCTTTTGGGGCAGACACAGATACGCAGTATTTT
CDR3: CASSAFGADTDTQYF

size: -
V: TRBV19
D: TRBD1
J: TRBJ1-1
length: 15
DNA: TGTGCCAGTAGCGAGTTCGGGACAGGGGCCACTGAAGCTTTCTTT
CDR3: CASSEFGTGATEAFF

size: -
V: TRBV4-1
D: -
J: TRBJ2-7
length: 14
DNA: TGCGCCAGCAGCCAAGGAGCGACACCCTACGAGCAGTACTTC
CDR3: CASSQGATPYEQYF

size: -
V: TRBV7-9
D: -
J: TRBJ2-7
length: 13
DNA: TGTGCCAGCAGTATAGGGTCGAGCTACGAGCAGTACTTC
CDR3: CASSIGSSYEQYF

size: -
V: TRBV5-4
D: TRBD1
J: TRBJ2-7
length: 12
DNA: TGTGCCAGCAGCACGGGACAGGACGAGCAGTACTTC
CDR3: CASSTGQDEQYF

size: -
V: TRBV19
D: -
J: TRBJ1-2
length: 13
DNA: TGTGCCAGTAGTCTCGGCAGGGGCGGTGGCTACACCTTC
CDR3: CASSLGRGGGYTF

size: -
V: TRBV6-1
D: -
J: TRBJ2-3
length: 14
DNA: TGTGCCAGCAGCTACGACCTTAGCACAGATACGCAGTATTTT
CDR3: CASSYDLSTDTQYF

size: -
V: TRBV19
D: TRBD2
J: TRBJ2-7
length: 14
DNA: TGTGCCAGTGCAAGAGTAGCGGGAGCCTACGAGCAGTACTTC
CDR3: CASARVAGAYEQYF

size: -
V: TRBV6-1
D: TRBD1
J: TRBJ1-3
length: 19
DNA: TGTGCCAGCAGTGAGCATCTGATGACAGGGCATTACTCTGGAAACACCATATATTTT
CDR3: CASSEHLMTGHYSGNTIYF

size: -
V: TRBV18
D: TRBD1
J: TRBJ2-7
length: 16
DNA: TGTGCCAGCTCACCCGCAACAGGGGGCAGGAGATACGAGCAGTACTTC
CDR3: CASSPATGGRRYEQYF

size: -
V: TRBV19
D: TRBD1
J: TRBJ1-1
length: 13
DNA: TGTGCCACGGGACAGGGGCCTGACACTGAAGCTTTCTTT
CDR3: CATGQGPDTEAFF

size: -
V: TRBV14
D: -
J: TRBJ1-2
length: 15
DNA: TGTGCCAGCAGCCAAGAGTTGGGGATTAAGAGAGGCTACACCTTC
CDR3: CASSQELGIKRGYTF

size: -
V: TRBV5-6
D: -
J: TRBJ2-7
length: 16
DNA: TGTGCCAGCAGCACGGGGTTCATTTTCCTCTCCTACGAGCAGTACTTC
CDR3: CASSTGFIFLSYEQYF

size: -
V: TRBV30
D: -
J: TRBJ2-7
length: 15
DNA: TGTGCCTGGAGCCCCCCGTGGGCCCTATCCTACGAGCAGTACTTC
CDR3: CAWSPPWALSYEQYF

size: -
V: TRBV2
D: TRBD1
J: TRBJ1-2
length: 16
DNA: TGTGCCAGCAGAGCCGGGACAGCTCTAAACCCATATGGCTACACCTTC
CDR3: CASRAGTALNPYGYTF

size: -
V: TRBV6-1
D: -
J: TRBJ2-3
length: 17
DNA: TGTGCCAGCAGTGAACGGGCAGCCACCCGGGGGACAGATACGCAGTATTTT
CDR3: CASSERAATRGTDTQYF

size: -
V: TRBV4-1
D: -
J: TRBJ1-1
length: 14
DNA: TGCGCCAGCAGCCAAGGGACGGAATACACTGAAGCTTTCTTT
CDR3: CASSQGTEYTEAFF

size: -
V: TRBV27
D: -
J: TRBJ2-3
length: 15
DNA: TGTGCCAGCAGTTTGGGCCCGGGGGCACCGGATACGCAGTATTTT
CDR3: CASSLGPGAPDTQYF

size: once
V: TRBV27
D: -
J: TRBJ1-6
length: 14
DNA: TGTGCCAGCAGTTTAAGGCAGGGAGAGTCACCCCTCCACTTT
CDR3: CASSLRQGESPLHF